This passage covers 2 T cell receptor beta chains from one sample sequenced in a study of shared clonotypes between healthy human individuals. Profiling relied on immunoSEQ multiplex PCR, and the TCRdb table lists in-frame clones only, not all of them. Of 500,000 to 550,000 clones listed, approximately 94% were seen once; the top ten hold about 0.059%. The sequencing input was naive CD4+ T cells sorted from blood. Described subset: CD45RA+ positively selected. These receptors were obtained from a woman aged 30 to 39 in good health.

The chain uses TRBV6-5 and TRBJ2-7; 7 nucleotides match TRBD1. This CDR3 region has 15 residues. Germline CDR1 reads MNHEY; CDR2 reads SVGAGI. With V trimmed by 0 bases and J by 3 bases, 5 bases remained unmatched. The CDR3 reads CASSYSTGWNYEQYF. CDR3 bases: TGTGCCAGCAGTTACTCGACAGGGTGGAACTACGAGCAGTACTTC.

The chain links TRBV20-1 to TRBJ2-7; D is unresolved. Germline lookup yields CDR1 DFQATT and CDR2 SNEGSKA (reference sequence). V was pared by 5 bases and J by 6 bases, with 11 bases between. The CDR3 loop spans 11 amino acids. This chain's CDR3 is CSARYTVEQYF. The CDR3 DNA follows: TGCAGTGCTCGCTACACAGTCGAGCAGTACTTC.